Listed below are T cell receptor beta chains from one sample, sequenced in a study of cytomegalovirus exposure and HLA in healthy donors. Clones were read by immunoSEQ multiplex PCR, and TCRdb kept only the in-frame ones, dropping some. The table lists some 150,000 clones, roughly 80% of them singletons. The sequenced sample was PBMCs. Every receptor here comes from a human donor in good health. Both conserved end residues are trimmed from each CDR3. Fields, in order: clone size, J gene, V gene, CDR3 protein. The size of a clone is reported for some rows only, either as once, few or many, or as a class for expanded clones.

size: few; J: TRBJ2-7; V: TRBV5-8; CDR3: ASSKTSGGSSSYEQY
size: NA; J: TRBJ1-1; V: TRBV9; CDR3: ASSTPRQGMDTEAF
size: NA; J: TRBJ2-5; V: TRBV5-1; CDR3: ASKGGEETQY
size: NA; J: TRBJ1-2; V: TRBV13; CDR3: ASSGLGTGGEDGYT
size: NA; J: TRBJ1-1; V: TRBV5-6; CDR3: ASSRDIESEAF
size: NA; J: TRBJ2-7; V: TRBV6-1; CDR3: ASSVSLLQGYEQY
size: NA; J: TRBJ2-1; V: TRBV7-9; CDR3: SSSQTNRDRV
size: NA; J: TRBJ2-3; V: TRBV6-5; CDR3: ASSGTGKRTQY
size: NA; J: TRBJ1-1; V: TRBV28; CDR3: ASGYRGWNTEAF
size: NA; J: TRBJ2-3; V: TRBV29-1; CDR3: SGRTSTDTQY
size: NA; J: TRBJ1-2; V: TRBV27; CDR3: ASSLWGTGGGYT
size: NA; J: TRBJ2-7; V: TRBV6-1; CDR3: ASSVRLQGARDYEQY
size: NA; J: TRBJ1-1; V: TRBV6-1; CDR3: ASSDEGQMNTEAF
size: few; J: TRBJ2-2; V: TRBV28; CDR3: ASRGTGRNTGELF
size: NA; J: TRBJ2-7; V: TRBV4-1; CDR3: ASSQAGQTYEQY
size: NA; J: TRBJ1-1; V: TRBV5-1; CDR3: ASSLGAGQLLGGNTEAF
size: few; J: TRBJ2-7; V: TRBV15; CDR3: ATGLERQYEQY
size: few; J: TRBJ2-3; V: TRBV6-4; CDR3: ASSRQGLGTDTQY